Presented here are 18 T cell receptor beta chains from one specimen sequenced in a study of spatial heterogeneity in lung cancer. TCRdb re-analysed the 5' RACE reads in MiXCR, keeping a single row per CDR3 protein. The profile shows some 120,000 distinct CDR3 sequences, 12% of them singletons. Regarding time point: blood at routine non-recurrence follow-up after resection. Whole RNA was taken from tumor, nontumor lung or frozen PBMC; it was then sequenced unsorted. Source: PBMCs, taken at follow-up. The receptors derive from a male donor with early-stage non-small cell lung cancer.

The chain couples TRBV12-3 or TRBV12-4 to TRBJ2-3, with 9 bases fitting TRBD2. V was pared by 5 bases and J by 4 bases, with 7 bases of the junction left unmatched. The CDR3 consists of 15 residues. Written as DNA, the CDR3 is TGTGCCAGCAGTCCACGAGGCGGGGGGGCAGATACGCAGTATTTT. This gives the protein CASSPRGGGADTQYF.

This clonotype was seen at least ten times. The CDR3 protein is CASSLRVDAADTQYF. CDR3 DNA: TGCGCCAGCAGCCTCCGGGTCGACGCTGCAGATACGCAGTATTTT. This chain links TRBV5-1 with TRBJ2-3; D is uncertain. Germline-derived CDR1 and CDR2 are SGHRS and YFSETQ. The V end lost 4 bases, the J end lost 4 bases, and 16 bases lay between the germline ends. The CDR3 has 15 residues.

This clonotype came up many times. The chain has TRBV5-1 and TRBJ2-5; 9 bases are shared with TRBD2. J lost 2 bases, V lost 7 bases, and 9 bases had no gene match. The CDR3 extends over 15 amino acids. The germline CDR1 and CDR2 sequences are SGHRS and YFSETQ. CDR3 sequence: CASALAGTLQETQYF. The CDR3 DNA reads TGCGCCAGCGCCCTAGCGGGGACTTTACAAGAGACCCAGTACTTC.

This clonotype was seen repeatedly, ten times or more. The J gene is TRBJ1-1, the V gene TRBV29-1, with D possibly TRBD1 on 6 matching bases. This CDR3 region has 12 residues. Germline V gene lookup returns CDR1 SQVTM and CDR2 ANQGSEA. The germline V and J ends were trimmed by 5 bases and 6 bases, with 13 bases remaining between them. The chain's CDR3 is CSVYREMAEAFF. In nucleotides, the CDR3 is TGCAGCGTTTACAGGGAAATGGCTGAAGCTTTCTTT.

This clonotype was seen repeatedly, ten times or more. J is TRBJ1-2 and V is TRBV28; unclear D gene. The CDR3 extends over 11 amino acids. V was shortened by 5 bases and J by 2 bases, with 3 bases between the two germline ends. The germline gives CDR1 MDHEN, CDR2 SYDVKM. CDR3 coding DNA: TGTGCCAGCAGTAACAACTATGGCTACACCTTC. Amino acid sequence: CASSNNYGYTF.

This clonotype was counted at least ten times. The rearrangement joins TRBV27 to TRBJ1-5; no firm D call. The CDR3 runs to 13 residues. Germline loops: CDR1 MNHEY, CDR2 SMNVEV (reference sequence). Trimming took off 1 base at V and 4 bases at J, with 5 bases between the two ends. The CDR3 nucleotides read TGTGCCAGCAGTTTATTAGGGAATCAGCCCCAGCATTTT. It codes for CASSLLGNQPQHF.

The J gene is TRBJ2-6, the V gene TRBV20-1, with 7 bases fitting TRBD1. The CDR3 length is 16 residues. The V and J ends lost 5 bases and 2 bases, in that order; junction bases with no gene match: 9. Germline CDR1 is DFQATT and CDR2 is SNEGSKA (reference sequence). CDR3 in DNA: TGCAGTGCTTTCGCAGGGGGAGAGACTGGGGCCAACGTCCTGACTTTC. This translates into CSAFAGGETGANVLTF.

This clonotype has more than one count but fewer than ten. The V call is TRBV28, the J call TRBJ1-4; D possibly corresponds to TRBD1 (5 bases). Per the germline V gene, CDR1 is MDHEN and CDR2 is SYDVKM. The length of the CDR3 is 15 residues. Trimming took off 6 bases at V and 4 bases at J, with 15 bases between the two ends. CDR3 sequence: CASRPSGGGNEKLFF. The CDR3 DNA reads TGTGCCAGCAGACCGTCGGGGGGAGGTAATGAAAAACTGTTTTTT.

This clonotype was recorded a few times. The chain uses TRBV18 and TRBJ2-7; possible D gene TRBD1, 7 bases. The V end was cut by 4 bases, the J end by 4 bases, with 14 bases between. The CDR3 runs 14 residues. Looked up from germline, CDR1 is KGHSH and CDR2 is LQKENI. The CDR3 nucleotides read TGTGCCAGCTCACAAGACAGGGCGGGATACGAGCAGTACTTC. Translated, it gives CASSQDRAGYEQYF.

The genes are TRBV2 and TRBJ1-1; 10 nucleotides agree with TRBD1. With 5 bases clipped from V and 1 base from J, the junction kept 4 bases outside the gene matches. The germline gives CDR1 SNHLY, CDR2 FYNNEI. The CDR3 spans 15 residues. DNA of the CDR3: TGTGCCAGCAGTCTTCGGACAGGGGGGAACACTGAAGCTTTCTTT. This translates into CASSLRTGGNTEAFF. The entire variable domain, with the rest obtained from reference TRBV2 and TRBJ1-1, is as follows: EPEVTQTPSHQVTQMGQEVILRCVPISNHLYFYWYRQILGQKVEFLVSFYNNEISEKSEIFDDQFSVERPDGSNFTLKIRSTKLEDSAMYFCASSLRTGGNTEAFFGQGTRLTVV.

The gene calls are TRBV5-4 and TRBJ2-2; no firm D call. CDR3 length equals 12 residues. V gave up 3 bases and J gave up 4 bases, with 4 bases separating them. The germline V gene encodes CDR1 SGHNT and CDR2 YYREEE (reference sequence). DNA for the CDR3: TGTGCCAGCAGCTACGGCACCGGGGAGCTGTTTTTT. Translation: CASSYGTGELFF.

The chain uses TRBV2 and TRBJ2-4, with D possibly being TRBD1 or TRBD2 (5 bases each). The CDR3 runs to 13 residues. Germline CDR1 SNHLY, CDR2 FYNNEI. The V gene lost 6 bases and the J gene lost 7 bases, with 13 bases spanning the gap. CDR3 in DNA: TGTGCCAGCAGGGCAGGGAGAGATAACATTCAGTACTTC. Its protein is CASRAGRDNIQYF. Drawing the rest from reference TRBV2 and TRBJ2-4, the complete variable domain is EPEVTQTPSHQVTQMGQEVILRCVPISNHLYFYWYRQILGQKVEFLVSFYNNEISEKSEIFDDQFSVERPDGSNFTLKIRSTKLEDSAMYFCASRAGRDNIQYFGAGTRLSVL.

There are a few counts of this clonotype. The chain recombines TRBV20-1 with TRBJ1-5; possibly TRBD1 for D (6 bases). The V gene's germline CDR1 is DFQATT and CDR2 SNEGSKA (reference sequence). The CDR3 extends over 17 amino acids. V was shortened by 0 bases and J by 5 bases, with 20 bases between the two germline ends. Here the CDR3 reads CSARDPSQGTYDQPQHF. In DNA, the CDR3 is TGCAGTGCTAGAGACCCCTCCCAGGGGACTTACGATCAGCCCCAGCATTTT.

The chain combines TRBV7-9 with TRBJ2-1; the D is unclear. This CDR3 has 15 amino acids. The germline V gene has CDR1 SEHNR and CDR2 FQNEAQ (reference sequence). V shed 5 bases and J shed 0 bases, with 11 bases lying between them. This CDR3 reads CASSTLLGSYNEQFF. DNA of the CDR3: TGTGCCAGCAGCACCCTTCTTGGCTCCTACAATGAGCAGTTCTTC.

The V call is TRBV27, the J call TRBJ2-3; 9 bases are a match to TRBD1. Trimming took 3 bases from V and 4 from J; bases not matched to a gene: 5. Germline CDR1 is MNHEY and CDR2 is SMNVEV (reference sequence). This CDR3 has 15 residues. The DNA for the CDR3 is TGTGCCAGCAGTTTCGACAGGGGGGGGCCAGATACGCAGTATTTT. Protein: CASSFDRGGPDTQYF.

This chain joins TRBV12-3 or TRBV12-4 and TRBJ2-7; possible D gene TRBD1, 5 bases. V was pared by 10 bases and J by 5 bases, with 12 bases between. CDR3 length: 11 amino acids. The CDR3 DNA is TGTGCCACCCGAAAGGGGCACGAGCAGTACTTC. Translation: CATRKGHEQYF.

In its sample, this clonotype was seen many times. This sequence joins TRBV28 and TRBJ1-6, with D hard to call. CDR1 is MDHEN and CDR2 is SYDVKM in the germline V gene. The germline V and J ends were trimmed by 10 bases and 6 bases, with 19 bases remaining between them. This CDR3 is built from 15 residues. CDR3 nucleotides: TGTGCCACCGACGTTATTGCCCGGTCTAATTCACCCCTCCACTTT. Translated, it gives CATDVIARSNSPLHF. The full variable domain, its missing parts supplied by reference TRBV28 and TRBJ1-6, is DVKVTQSSRYLVKRTGEKVFLECVQDMDHENMFWYRQDPGLGLRLIYFSYDVKMKEKGDIPEGYSVSREKKERFSLILESASTNQTSMYLCATDVIARSNSPLHFGNGTRLTVT.

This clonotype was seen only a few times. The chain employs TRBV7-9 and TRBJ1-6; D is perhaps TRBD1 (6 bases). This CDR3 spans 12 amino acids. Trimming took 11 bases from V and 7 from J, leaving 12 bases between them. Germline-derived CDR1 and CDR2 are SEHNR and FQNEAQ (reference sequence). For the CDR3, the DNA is TGTGCCTCCGGACAGCCAAATTCACCCCTCCACTTT. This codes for CASGQPNSPLHF.